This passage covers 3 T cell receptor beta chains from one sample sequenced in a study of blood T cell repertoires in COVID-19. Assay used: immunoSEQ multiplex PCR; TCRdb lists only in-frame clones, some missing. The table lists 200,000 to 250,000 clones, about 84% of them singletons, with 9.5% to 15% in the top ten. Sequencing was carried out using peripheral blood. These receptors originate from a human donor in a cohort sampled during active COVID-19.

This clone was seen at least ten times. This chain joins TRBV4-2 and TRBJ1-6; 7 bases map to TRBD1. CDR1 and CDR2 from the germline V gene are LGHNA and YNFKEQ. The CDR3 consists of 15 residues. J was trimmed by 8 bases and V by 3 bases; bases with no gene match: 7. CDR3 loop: CASSHPGTDDSPLHF. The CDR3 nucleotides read TGTGCCAGCAGCCATCCCGGGACAGACGATTCACCCCTCCACTTT.

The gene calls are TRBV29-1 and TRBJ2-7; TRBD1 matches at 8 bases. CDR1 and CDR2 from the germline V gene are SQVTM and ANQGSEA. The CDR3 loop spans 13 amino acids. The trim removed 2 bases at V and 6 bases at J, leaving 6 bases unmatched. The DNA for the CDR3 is TGCAGCGTTGAAATACAGGGGGGAACCGAGCAGTACTTC. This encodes CSVEIQGGTEQYF.

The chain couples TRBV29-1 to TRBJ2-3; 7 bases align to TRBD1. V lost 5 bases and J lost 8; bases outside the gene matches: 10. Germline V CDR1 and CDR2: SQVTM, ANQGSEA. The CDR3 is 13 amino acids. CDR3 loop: CSVSRTGRGTQYF. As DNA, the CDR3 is TGCAGCGTTAGCCGGACAGGTCGGGGTACGCAGTATTTT.